A selection of T cell receptor beta chains follows, all from one sample in a study of blood T cell repertoires in COVID-19. The table came from immunoSEQ multiplex PCR; TCRdb's copy has only in-frame clones and leaves some out. The sample gives 53,000 or so clones, roughly three quarters of which show up once; under 15% is in the top ten. The specimen sequenced was peripheral blood. The receptors originated from a human donor with active or convalescent COVID-19. The donor label of this sample is uncertain. The CDR3 runs from the conserved cysteine through the conserved F or W. D genes are given only for firm matches. Size tells how often a clone was seen (once, few, many) or the class of an expanded clone, and some rows leave it out.

J	D	V	length	size	CDR3	DNA
TRBJ2-7	TRBD1	TRBV5-4	14	few	CASSPWGQKYEQYF	TGTGCCAGCAGCCCCTGGGGACAGAAGTACGAGCAGTACTTC
TRBJ1-1	NA	TRBV11-1	13	NA	CASSSRQSTEAFF	TGTGCCAGCAGTTCACGACAGAGCACTGAAGCTTTCTTT
TRBJ1-2	NA	TRBV6-6	11	NA	CASTDGDGYTF	TGTGCCAGCACTGACGGGGATGGCTACACCTTC
TRBJ1-5	NA	TRBV7-2	14	few	CASSYGRGDQPQHF	TGTGCCAGCAGCTACGGACGGGGGGATCAGCCCCAGCATTTT
TRBJ2-3	TRBD2	TRBV14	15	NA	CASSQESGSFLLQYF	TGTGCCAGCAGCCAAGAGAGCGGGAGTTTTCTACTGCAGTATTTT
TRBJ1-6	TRBD1	TRBV7-2	16	NA	CASSLQGAENNSPLHF	TGTGCCAGCAGCTTGCAGGGGGCAGAAAACAATTCACCCCTCCACTTT
TRBJ2-7	TRBD1	TRBV14	16	NA	CASSQGEGQARYEQYF	TGTGCCAGCAGCCAAGGCGAGGGACAGGCCCGCTACGAGCAGTACTTC
TRBJ1-4	NA	TRBV7-2	14	NA	CASSFERTYEKLFF	TGTGCCAGCAGCTTCGAACGGACTTATGAAAAACTGTTTTTT
TRBJ2-7	TRBD2	TRBV10-3	14	NA	CATDGTSGTYEQYF	TGTGCCACCGACGGGACTAGCGGGACCTACGAGCAGTACTTC
TRBJ2-1	TRBD2	TRBV6-2/TRBV6-3	15	NA	CASSPYSGSENEQFF	TGTGCCAGCAGTCCCTATAGCGGGAGTGAGAATGAGCAGTTCTTC
TRBJ2-7	TRBD2	TRBV4-1	15	NA	CASRPLAGGRNEQYF	TGCGCCAGCAGGCCTTTAGCGGGAGGGCGGAACGAGCAGTACTTC
TRBJ2-7	NA	TRBV3-1/TRBV3-2	17	NA	CASSHYSTGGSSYEQYF	TGTGCCAGCAGCCATTATTCCACCGGCGGCTCCTCCTACGAGCAGTACTTC
TRBJ1-5	NA	TRBV7-9	14	NA	CASSSTASNQPQHF	TGTGCCAGCAGCTCGACAGCAAGCAATCAGCCCCAGCATTTT
TRBJ2-7	TRBD1	TRBV28	15	NA	CASSLFSGGGYEQYF	TGTGCCAGCAGTTTATTCTCAGGGGGCGGCTACGAGCAGTACTTC
TRBJ1-3	NA	TRBV30	14	few	CAWSHINSGNTIYF	TGTGCCTGGAGTCACATTAACTCTGGAAACACCATATATTTT
TRBJ1-2	NA	TRBV19	17	few	CASSRGQLATSNYGYTF	TGTGCCAGTAGTAGGGGGCAGCTGGCCACTTCTAACTATGGCTACACCTTC
TRBJ2-5	NA	TRBV3-1/TRBV3-2	13	NA	CASSQGGEETQYF	TGTGCCAGCAGCCAAGGGGGAGAAGAGACCCAGTACTTC
TRBJ2-3	TRBD2	TRBV11-3	16	NA	CASSLTSGRLTDTQYF	TGTGCCAGCAGCTTAACTAGCGGGAGACTAACAGATACGCAGTATTTT
TRBJ2-2	TRBD2	TRBV9	14	few	CASGSLAGTGELFF	TGTGCCAGCGGGTCTCTAGCGGGAACCGGGGAGCTGTTTTTT
TRBJ2-1	TRBD2	TRBV2	19	NA	CASRSRTARSGRPYNEQFF	TGTGCCAGCAGGTCCAGGACAGCTAGGAGCGGGAGACCCTACAATGAGCAGTTCTTC
TRBJ2-7	TRBD1	TRBV11-3	16	NA	CASSWGTGDPSYEQYF	TGTGCCAGCAGCTGGGGGACAGGGGACCCTTCCTACGAGCAGTACTTC
TRBJ2-1	TRBD2	TRBV4-1	16	medium-sized	CASSQGGTSGLNEQFF	TGCGCCAGCAGCCAAGGCGGGACTAGCGGCCTCAATGAGCAGTTCTTC
TRBJ2-7	NA	TRBV5-1	14	NA	CASRGINRAKVQYF	TGCGCCAGCAGGGGCATCAACAGGGCTAAGGTGCAGTACTTC
TRBJ1-2	NA	TRBV4-1	15	NA	CASSPTTLQLYGYTF	TGCGCCAGCAGCCCTACGACCCTACAGCTCTATGGCTACACCTTC
TRBJ1-4	NA	TRBV4-3	14	NA	CASSQDRFNEKLFF	TGCGCCAGCAGCCAAGACAGGTTTAATGAAAAACTGTTTTTT
TRBJ2-6	TRBD2	TRBV19	17	NA	CASSVQGGFSGANVLTF	TGTGCCAGTAGTGTTCAGGGAGGGTTCTCTGGGGCCAACGTCCTGACTTTC